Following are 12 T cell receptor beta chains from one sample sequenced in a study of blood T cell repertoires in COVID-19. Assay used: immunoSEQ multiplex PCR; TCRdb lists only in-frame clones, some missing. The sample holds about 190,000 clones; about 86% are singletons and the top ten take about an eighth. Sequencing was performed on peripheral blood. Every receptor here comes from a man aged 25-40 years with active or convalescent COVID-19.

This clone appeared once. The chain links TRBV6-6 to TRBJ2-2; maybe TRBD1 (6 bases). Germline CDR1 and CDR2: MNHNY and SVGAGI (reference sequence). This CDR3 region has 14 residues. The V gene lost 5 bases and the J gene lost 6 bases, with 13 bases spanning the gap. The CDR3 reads CASSPQGLPGELFF. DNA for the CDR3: TGTGCCAGCAGTCCACAGGGTTTACCCGGGGAGCTGTTTTTT.

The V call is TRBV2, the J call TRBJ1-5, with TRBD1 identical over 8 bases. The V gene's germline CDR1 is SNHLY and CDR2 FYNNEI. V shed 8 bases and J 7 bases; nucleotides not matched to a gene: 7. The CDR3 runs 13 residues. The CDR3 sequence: CASHGQGEQPQHF. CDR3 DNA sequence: TGTGCCAGCCACGGACAGGGAGAACAGCCCCAGCATTTT.

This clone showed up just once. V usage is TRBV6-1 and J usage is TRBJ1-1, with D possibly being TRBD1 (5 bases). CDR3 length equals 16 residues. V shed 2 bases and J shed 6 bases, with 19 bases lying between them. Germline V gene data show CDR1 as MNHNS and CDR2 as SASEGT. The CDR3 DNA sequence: TGTGCCAGCAGTGAAATCGGGACTCCCGGGTTAGCTGAAGCTTTCTTT. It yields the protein CASSEIGTPGLAEAFF.

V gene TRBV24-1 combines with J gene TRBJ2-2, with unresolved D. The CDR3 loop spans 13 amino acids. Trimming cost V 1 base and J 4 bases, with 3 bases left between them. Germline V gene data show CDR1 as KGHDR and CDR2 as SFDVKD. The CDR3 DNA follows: TGTGCCACCAGTGATTTCTTCACCGGGGAGCTGTTTTTT. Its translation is CATSDFFTGELFF.

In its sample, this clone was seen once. The CDR3 region has the DNA TGTGCCAGCAGCCAACCACTAGCGGGGGGGTACAATGAGCAGTTCTTC. Protein sequence: CASSQPLAGGYNEQFF. The chain has TRBV7-9 and TRBJ2-1; 13 bases are a match to TRBD2. The length of the CDR3 is 16 residues. The V segment lost 5 bases and the J segment 4 bases; nucleotides outside the gene matches: 5. Germline assignment: CDR1 SEHNR and CDR2 FQNEAQ (reference sequence).

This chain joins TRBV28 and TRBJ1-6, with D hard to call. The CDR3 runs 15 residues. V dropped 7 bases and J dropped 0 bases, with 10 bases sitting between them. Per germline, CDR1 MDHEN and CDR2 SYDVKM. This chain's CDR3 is CASTLLNSYNSPLHF. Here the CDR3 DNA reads TGTGCCAGCACCCTCTTAAACTCCTATAATTCACCCCTCCACTTT.

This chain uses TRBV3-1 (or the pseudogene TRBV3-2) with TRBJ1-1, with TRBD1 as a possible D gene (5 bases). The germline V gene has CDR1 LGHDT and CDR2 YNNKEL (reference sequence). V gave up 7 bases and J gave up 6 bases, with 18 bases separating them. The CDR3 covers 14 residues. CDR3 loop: CASTQGRGYSEAFF. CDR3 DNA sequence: TGTGCCAGCACCCAGGGCCGGGGTTACTCTGAAGCTTTCTTT.

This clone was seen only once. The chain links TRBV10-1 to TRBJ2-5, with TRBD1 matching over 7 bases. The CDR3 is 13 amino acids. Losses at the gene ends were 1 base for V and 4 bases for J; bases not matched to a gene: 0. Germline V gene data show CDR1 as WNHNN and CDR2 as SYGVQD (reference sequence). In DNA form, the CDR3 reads TGCGCCAGCAGTGAGTACAGGGGAGAGACCCAGTACTTC. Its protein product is CASSEYRGETQYF.

The CDR3 bases are TGTGCCAGTATTGGGCCCCGTCTCAATCAGCCCCAGCATTTT. Translating gives CASIGPRLNQPQHF. The chain carries TRBV19 and TRBJ1-5; D is undetermined. Trimming took off 7 bases at V and 3 bases at J, with 13 bases between the two ends. Per germline, CDR1 LNHDA and CDR2 SQIVND (reference sequence). There are 14 residues in the CDR3.

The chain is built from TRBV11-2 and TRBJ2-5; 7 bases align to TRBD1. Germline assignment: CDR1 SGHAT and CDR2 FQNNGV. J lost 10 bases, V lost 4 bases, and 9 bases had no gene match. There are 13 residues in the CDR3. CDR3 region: CASSSSEQGNQYF. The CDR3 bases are TGTGCCAGCAGCTCGTCCGAACAGGGGAACCAGTACTTC.

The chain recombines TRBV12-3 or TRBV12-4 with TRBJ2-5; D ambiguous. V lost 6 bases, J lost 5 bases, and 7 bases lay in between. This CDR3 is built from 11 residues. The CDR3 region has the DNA TGTGCCAGCAGCAGTTGGGAGACCCAGTACTTC. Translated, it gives CASSSWETQYF.

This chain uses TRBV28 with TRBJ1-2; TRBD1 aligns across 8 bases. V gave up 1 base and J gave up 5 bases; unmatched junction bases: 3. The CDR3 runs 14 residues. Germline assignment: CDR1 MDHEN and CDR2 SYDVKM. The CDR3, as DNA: TGTGCCAGCAGTTTATCAGGGGGCCGGTATGGCTACACCTTC. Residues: CASSLSGGRYGYTF.